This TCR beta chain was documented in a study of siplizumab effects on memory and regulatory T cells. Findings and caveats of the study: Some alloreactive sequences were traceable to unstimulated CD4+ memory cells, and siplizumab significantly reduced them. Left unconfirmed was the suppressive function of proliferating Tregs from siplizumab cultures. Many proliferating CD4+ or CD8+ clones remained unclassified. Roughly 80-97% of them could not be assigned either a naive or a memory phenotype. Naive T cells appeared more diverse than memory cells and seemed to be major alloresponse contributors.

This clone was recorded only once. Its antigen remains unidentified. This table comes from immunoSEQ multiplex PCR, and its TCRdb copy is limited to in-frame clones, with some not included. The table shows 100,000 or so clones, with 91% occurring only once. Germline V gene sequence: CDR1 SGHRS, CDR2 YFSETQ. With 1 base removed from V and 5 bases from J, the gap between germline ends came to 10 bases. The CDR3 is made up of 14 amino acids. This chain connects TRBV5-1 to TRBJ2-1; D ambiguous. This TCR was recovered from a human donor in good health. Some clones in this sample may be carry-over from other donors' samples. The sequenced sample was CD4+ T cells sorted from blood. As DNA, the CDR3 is TGCGCCAGCAGCTTGTACCGTGGAGACAATGAGCAGTTCTTC. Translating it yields CASSLYRGDNEQFF.